What follows are 6 T cell receptor beta chains derived from one specimen sequenced in a study of T cell changes during pregnancy in multiple sclerosis. Profiling relied on immunoSEQ multiplex PCR, and the TCRdb table lists in-frame clones only, not all of them. The sample has approximately 90,000 clones, roughly 91% seen once; the top ten hold approximately 1.6%. Here the sequenced sample was peripheral blood, taken after pregnancy. The receptors shown here come from a female donor in good health, enrolled as a control in a pregnancy study.

The gene calls are TRBV28 and TRBJ1-5; TRBD1 aligns across 9 bases. The CDR3 is 14 residues long. Germline CDR1 MDHEN, CDR2 SYDVKM. J was trimmed by 7 bases and V by 5 bases; bases with no gene match: 6. CDR3 in DNA: TGTGCCAGCAGTCCGGGACAGGGAGGACAGCCCCAGCATTTT. Encoded protein: CASSPGQGGQPQHF.

V is TRBV27 and J is TRBJ2-5; 7 nucleotides line up with TRBD1. Unmatched junction bases numbered 6, after V lost 4 bases and J lost 4 bases. The germline V gene has CDR1 MNHEY and CDR2 SMNVEV (reference sequence). The CDR3 runs to 14 residues. CDR3 bases: TGTGCCAGCAGTTCCAAGGGGGCACGAGAGACCCAGTACTTC. This translates into CASSSKGARETQYF.

This clone appeared a few times. The chain recombines TRBV6-4 with TRBJ1-1; 7 bases line up with TRBD1. Germline CDR1 reads MRHNA; CDR2 reads SNTAGT. Trimming removed 9 bases from V and 1 base from J; junction bases left unmatched: 5. CDR3 length: 13 residues. CDR3 nucleotides: TGTGCCAGTTCACAGGGGAGGAACACTGAAGCTTTCTTT. Translation gives CASSQGRNTEAFF.

This sequence joins TRBV2 and TRBJ1-2; D not certain. Trimming cost V 6 bases and J 3 bases, with 11 bases left between them. Germline values: CDR1 SNHLY, CDR2 FYNNEI. The CDR3 is 13 amino acids. This CDR3 reads CASRPLRDYGYTF. The CDR3 DNA sequence: TGTGCCAGCAGACCCCTGCGGGACTATGGCTACACCTTC.

The V and J genes are TRBV6-1 and TRBJ1-2; possible D gene TRBD1, 5 bases. The CDR3 extends over 13 amino acids. CDR1 and CDR2 from the germline V gene are MNHNS and SASEGT. Trimming shortened V by 7 bases and J by 2 bases, and 11 bases separated the two germline ends. CDR3 sequence reads: CASTHGANYGYTF. For the CDR3, the DNA is TGTGCCAGCACCCATGGGGCCAACTATGGCTACACCTTC.

V gene TRBV11-2 combines with J gene TRBJ1-2; TRBD1 matches 10 bases. Trimming removed 2 bases from V and 4 bases from J; junction bases left unmatched: 4. Germline V gene data show CDR1 as SGHAT and CDR2 as FQNNGV. This CDR3 has 15 amino acids. The CDR3 protein is CASSLTTGGVYGYTF. The CDR3 DNA reads as TGTGCCAGCAGCTTAACGACAGGGGGCGTCTATGGCTACACCTTC.